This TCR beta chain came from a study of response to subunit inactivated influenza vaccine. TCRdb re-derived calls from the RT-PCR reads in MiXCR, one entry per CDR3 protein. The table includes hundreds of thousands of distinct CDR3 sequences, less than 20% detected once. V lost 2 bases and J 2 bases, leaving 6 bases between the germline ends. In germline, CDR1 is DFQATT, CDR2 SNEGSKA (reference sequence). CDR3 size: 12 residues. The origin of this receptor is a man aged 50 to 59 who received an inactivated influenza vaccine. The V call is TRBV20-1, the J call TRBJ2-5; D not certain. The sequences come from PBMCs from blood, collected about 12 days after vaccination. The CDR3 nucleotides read TGCAGTGCTAGAATGGTACAAGAGACCCAGTACTTC. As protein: CSARMVQETQYF.